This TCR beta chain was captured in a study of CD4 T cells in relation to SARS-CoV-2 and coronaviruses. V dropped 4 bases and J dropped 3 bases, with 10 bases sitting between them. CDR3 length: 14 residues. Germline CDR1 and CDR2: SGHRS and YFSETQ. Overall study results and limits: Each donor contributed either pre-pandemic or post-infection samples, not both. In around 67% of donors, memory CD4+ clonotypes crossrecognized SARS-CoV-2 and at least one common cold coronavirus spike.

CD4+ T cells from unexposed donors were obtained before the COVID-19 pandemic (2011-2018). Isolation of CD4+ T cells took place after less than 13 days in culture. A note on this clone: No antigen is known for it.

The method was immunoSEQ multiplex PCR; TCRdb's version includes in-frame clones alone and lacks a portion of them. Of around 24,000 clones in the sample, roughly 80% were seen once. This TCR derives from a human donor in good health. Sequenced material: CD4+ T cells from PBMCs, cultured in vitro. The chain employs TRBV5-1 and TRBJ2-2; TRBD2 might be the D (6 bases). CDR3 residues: CASSGGLDTGELFF. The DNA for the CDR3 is TGCGCCAGCAGCGGGGGGTTAGACACCGGGGAGCTGTTTTTT.